A selection of T cell receptor beta chains follows, all from one sample in a study of blood T cell repertoires in COVID-19. Assay used: immunoSEQ multiplex PCR; TCRdb lists only in-frame clones, some missing. Here the sample spans about 270,000 clones, roughly 86% being singletons. Sequenced material: PBMCs or T cells enriched from blood (not recorded which). The source of these receptors is a woman between 18 and 29 years old who had recovered from COVID-19. The CDR3 runs from the conserved cysteine through the conserved F or W. The D gene is left open where the match is weak. Expanded clones get a size class; other rows say once, few or many, or leave the size out.

size	D	J	V	DNA	CDR3
.	.	TRBJ1-3	TRBV18	TGTGCCAGCTCACCCCAGGGAAATGGAAACACCATATATTTT	CASSPQGNGNTIYF
.	.	TRBJ1-3	TRBV11-2	TGTGCCAGCAGCTTAGATGGCAGGGGCTCTGGAAACACCATATATTTT	CASSLDGRGSGNTIYF
.	TRBD1	TRBJ1-1	TRBV7-9	TGTGCCAGCAGCTCCCGACAGGGGGCCTACACTGAAGCTTTCTTT	CASSSRQGAYTEAFF
once	.	TRBJ2-1	TRBV7-9	TGTGCCAGCAGCTTAGTGAGGGGAGGATACAATGAGCAGTTCTTC	CASSLVRGGYNEQFF
.	.	TRBJ2-7	TRBV2	TGTGCCAGCAGGGTTCCCCGGGACTTGAGCTCCTACGAGCAGTACTTC	CASRVPRDLSSYEQYF
.	.	TRBJ1-4	TRBV4-3	TGCGCCAGCAGCCCGGACCCCGGGGCAGTCGAGTTTGGGGGGGAAAAACTGTTTTTT	CASSPDPGAVEFGGEKLFF
.	.	TRBJ2-7	TRBV10-3	TGTGCCATCAGTGAGTCGGCTGCCTACGAGCAGTACTTC	CAISESAAYEQYF
.	.	TRBJ1-5	TRBV7-2	TGTGCCAGCAGCCCCGGGGGTTCTAGCAATCAGCCCCAGCATTTT	CASSPGGSSNQPQHF
.	.	TRBJ2-5	TRBV5-8	TGTGCCAGCAGGTTGGCGCCAGGGTCGAAGACCCAGTACTTC	CASRLAPGSKTQYF
once	.	TRBJ2-5	TRBV30	TGTGCCTGGAGTGTACTCGCTTCAGAGACCCAGTACTTC	CAWSVLASETQYF
.	TRBD1	TRBJ1-2	TRBV24-1	TGTGCCACCAGTGATCCAACAGGGGACTATGGCTACACCTTC	CATSDPTGDYGYTF
.	TRBD1	TRBJ1-1	TRBV2	TGTGCCAGCAGCGAAGATCAGGGGGCCGCTGAAGCTTTCTTT	CASSEDQGAAEAFF
.	TRBD1	TRBJ1-1	TRBV30	TGTGCCTGTCAATCTTCCGGGACAGCGAACACTGAAGCTTTCTTT	CACQSSGTANTEAFF
.	TRBD1	TRBJ2-7	TRBV18	TGTGCCAGCTCCCTCGGGACAGGGGAAAACGAGCAGTACTTC	CASSLGTGENEQYF
once	.	TRBJ2-1	TRBV11-3	TGTGCCAGCAGCCCCTTTCGGGATGAGCAGTTCTTC	CASSPFRDEQFF
.	TRBD1	TRBJ1-5	TRBV4-3	TGCGCCAGCAGCCAAGATAGGGGACAGGGGAATCAGCCCCAGCATTTT	CASSQDRGQGNQPQHF
.	.	TRBJ2-7	TRBV3-1/TRBV3-2	TGTGCCAGCAGCCATAGGACAGACTACGAGCAGTACTTC	CASSHRTDYEQYF
.	TRBD2	TRBJ2-2	TRBV15	TGTGCCACCAGCAGAGATCTACTAGCGGCGAACACCGGGGAGCTGTTTTTT	CATSRDLLAANTGELFF
.	TRBD2	TRBJ2-7	TRBV28	TGTGCCAGCAGTTTAACGGGGGGACTAGTCCTTACCTACGAGCAGTACTTC	CASSLTGGLVLTYEQYF
.	.	TRBJ1-2	TRBV11-2	TGTGCCAGCAGCACGGTAGCTAACTATGGCTACACCTTC	CASSTVANYGYTF
.	.	TRBJ2-6	TRBV29-1	TGCAGCGTAGGGGGTATCTCTGGGGCCAACGTCCTGACTTTC	CSVGGISGANVLTF
.	TRBD1	TRBJ1-1	TRBV10-3	TGTGCCATCAACGGACAGGGGGGTGCTGAAGCTTTCTTT	CAINGQGGAEAFF
.	TRBD1	TRBJ1-6	TRBV3-1/TRBV3-2	TGTGCCAGCAGCCACGGACAGGGGCTCAATTCACCCCTCCACTTT	CASSHGQGLNSPLHF
.	TRBD1	TRBJ1-1	TRBV4-1	TGCGCCAGCAGCCAAGCCCCCGGGACAGGGGGCATGAACACTGAAGCTTTCTTT	CASSQAPGTGGMNTEAFF
.	TRBD2	TRBJ2-7	TRBV9	TGTGCCAGCAGCCTCGGGACTAGCGATCAGTACTTC	CASSLGTSDQYF
.	TRBD1	TRBJ1-4	TRBV5-4	TGTGCCAGCAGCTCCGGGACAGGGACCGGAGAAAAACTGTTTTTT	CASSSGTGTGEKLFF
.	.	TRBJ1-3	TRBV4-1	TGCGCCAGCAGCCAAGATCGAGGGCCATTCTCTGGAAACACCATATATTTT	CASSQDRGPFSGNTIYF
.	.	TRBJ1-1	TRBV2	TGTGCCACCCGCCCAGGGCTGAACACTGAAGCTTTCTTT	CATRPGLNTEAFF
.	.	TRBJ2-1	TRBV27	TGTGCCAGCAGTCGACCAGGGTACGAGCAGTTCTTC	CASSRPGYEQFF
.	.	TRBJ2-7	TRBV7-2	TGTGCCAGCAGCTTAGCAGCGAGCGCGGGTATCACCTCCTACGAGCAGTACTTC	CASSLAASAGITSYEQYF
.	.	TRBJ1-2	TRBV5-1	TGCGCCAGCAGCTCGGACACGGCTAAAGGCTATGGCTACACCTTC	CASSSDTAKGYGYTF
.	TRBD2	TRBJ2-1	TRBV10-3	TGTGCCATCAGTGGTCCCCGACTAGCGGGGGCTAGCAATGAGCAGTTCTTC	CAISGPRLAGASNEQFF
.	.	TRBJ2-1	TRBV3-1/TRBV3-2	TGTGCCAGCAGCCAAGAAATCTGGACAGTAGGTAGGTCCTACAATGAGCAGTTCTTC	CASSQEIWTVGRSYNEQFF
few	.	TRBJ2-5	TRBV6-2/TRBV6-3	TGTGCCAGCAGTTACCTTCCCCAGGAGACCCAGTACTTC	CASSYLPQETQYF
once	.	TRBJ2-7	TRBV5-4	TGTGCCAGCAGCTATCGATCCAGGGAAGGCGAGCAGTACTTC	CASSYRSREGEQYF
.	TRBD2	TRBJ2-1	TRBV5-4	TGTGCCAGCAGCAAAGCGGGGGGGCTTGAGCAGTTCTTC	CASSKAGGLEQFF
.	.	TRBJ1-5	TRBV27	TGTGCCAGCAGCCCCGCCGGGGTTCGTCAGCCCCAGCATTTT	CASSPAGVRQPQHF
.	.	TRBJ1-2	TRBV2	TGTGCCAGCAGTTTCGACAGGCCCGGAGGCTACACCTTC	CASSFDRPGGYTF
.	.	TRBJ2-7	TRBV11-3	TGTGCCAGCAGCCCTACAGGTTCCTACGAGCAGTACTTC	CASSPTGSYEQYF
.	TRBD2	TRBJ2-1	TRBV19	TGTGCCAGCCCGGGACTAGCGGGAGTCGGGGCCCCCTACAATGAGCAGTTCTTC	CASPGLAGVGAPYNEQFF
once	.	TRBJ1-5	TRBV28	TGTGCCGCTGAAGGGGGAGGGGGCAATCAGCCCCAGCATTTT	CAAEGGGGNQPQHF